This TCR beta chain was obtained from a study of Ad26.COV2.S vaccination and SARS-CoV-2 variants. Overall study: The study gave Ad26.COV2.S intramuscularly, once or twice 56 days apart.

Assay: immunoSEQ multiplex PCR; the TCRdb copy retains only in-frame clones and omits some. Of about 680,000 clones in the sample, 80% to 90% are singletons; the top ten hold approximately 1.5%. Trimming cost V 3 bases and J 3 bases, with 8 bases left between them. The length of the CDR3 is 12 residues. Per germline, CDR1 GTSNPN and CDR2 SVGIG (reference sequence). Stated treatment: roughly 20 received Ad26.COV2.S at low or high dose, single or two shots; several received placebo; per-sample allocation not given. Sampling occurred on day 63 after the first vaccine or placebo injection. Donor was an adult aged 18-55 years in Boston. General study results and limits: Possibly, TCR breadth and depth analyses underestimated total T cell responses.

Comments on this clone: Its antigen is not identified.

The chain has TRBV30 and TRBJ1-1; D is unresolved. This clonotype originated in a person between 18 and 59 years old who received the Ad26.COV2.S COVID-19 vaccine or a placebo. The sample was peripheral blood, taken in a trial of Ad26.COV2.S vaccine versus placebo. The CDR3 DNA reads as TGTGCCTGGAGGAGGGTCCACACTGAAGCTTTCTTT. It specifies CAWRRVHTEAFF.